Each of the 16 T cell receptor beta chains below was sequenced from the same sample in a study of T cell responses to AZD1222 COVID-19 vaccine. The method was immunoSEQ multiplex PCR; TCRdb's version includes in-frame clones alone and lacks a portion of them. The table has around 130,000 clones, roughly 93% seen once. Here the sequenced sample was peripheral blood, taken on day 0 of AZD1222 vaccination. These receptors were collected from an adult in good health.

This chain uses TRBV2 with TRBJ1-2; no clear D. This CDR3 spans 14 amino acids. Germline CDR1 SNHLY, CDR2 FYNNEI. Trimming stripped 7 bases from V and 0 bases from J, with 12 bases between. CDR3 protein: CASNREAANYGYTF. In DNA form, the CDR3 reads TGTGCCAGCAACCGGGAGGCAGCTAACTATGGCTACACCTTC.

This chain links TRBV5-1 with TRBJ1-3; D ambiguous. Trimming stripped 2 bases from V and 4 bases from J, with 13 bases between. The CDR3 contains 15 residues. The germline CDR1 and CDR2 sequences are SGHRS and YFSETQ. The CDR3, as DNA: TGCGCCAGCAGCTTAGGATCCCTGTCCGGAAACACCATATATTTT. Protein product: CASSLGSLSGNTIYF.

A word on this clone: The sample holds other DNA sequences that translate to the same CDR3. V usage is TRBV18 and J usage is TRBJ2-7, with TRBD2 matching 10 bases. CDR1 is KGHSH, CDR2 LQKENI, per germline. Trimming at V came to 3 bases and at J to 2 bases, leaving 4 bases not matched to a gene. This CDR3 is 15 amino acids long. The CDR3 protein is CASSPRTSGAYEQYF. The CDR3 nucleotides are TGTGCCAGCTCACCGCGGACTAGCGGCGCCTACGAGCAGTACTTC.

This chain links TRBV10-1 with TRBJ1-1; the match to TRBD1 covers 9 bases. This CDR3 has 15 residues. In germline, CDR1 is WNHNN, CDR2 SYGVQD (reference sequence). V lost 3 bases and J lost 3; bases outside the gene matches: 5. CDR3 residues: CASSDGTGSDTEAFF. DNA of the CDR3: TGCGCCAGCAGTGATGGGACAGGGTCTGACACTGAAGCTTTCTTT.

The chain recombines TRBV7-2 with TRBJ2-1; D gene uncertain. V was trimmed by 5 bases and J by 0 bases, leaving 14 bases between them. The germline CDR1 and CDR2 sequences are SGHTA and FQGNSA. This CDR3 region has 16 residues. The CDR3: CASSPPPPSSYNEQFF. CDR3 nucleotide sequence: TGTGCCAGCAGCCCCCCACCGCCGAGCTCCTACAATGAGCAGTTCTTC.

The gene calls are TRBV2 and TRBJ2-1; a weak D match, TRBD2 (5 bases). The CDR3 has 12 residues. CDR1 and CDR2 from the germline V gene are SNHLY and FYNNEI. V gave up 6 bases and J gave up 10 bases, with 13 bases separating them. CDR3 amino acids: CASRLEDAEQFF. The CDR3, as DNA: TGTGCCAGCAGGTTGGAGGATGCGGAGCAGTTCTTC. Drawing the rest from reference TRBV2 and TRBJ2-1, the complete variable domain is EPEVTQTPSHQVTQMGQEVILRCVPISNHLYFYWYRQILGQKVEFLVSFYNNEISEKSEIFDDQFSVERPDGSNFTLKIRSTKLEDSAMYFCASRLEDAEQFFGPGTRLTVL.

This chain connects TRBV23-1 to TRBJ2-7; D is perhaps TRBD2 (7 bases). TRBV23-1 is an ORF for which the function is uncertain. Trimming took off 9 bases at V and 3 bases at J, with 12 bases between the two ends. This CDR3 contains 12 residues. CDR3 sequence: CARRRGGYEQYF. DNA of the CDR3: TGCGCCAGAAGAAGGGGGGGCTACGAGCAGTACTTC.

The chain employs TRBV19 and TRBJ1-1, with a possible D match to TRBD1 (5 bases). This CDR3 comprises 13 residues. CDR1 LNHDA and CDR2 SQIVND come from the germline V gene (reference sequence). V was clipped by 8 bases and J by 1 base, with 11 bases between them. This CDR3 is CASGTDQNTEAFF. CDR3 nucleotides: TGTGCCAGTGGGACGGACCAGAACACTGAAGCTTTCTTT.

The CDR3 DNA reads as TGTGCCAGCATCAACAACCCCGGGGGACTAGCGGGACGCACTTCCTACAATGAGCAGTTCTTC. Translated, it gives CASINNPGGLAGRTSYNEQFF. V usage is TRBV2 and J usage is TRBJ2-1; the match to TRBD2 covers 13 bases. V lost 7 bases to trimming and J lost 1 base; unmatched junction nucleotides: 19. This CDR3 region has 21 residues. CDR1 is SNHLY and CDR2 is FYNNEI in the germline V gene. The whole variable domain, remainder taken from reference TRBV2 and TRBJ2-1, is EPEVTQTPSHQVTQMGQEVILRCVPISNHLYFYWYRQILGQKVEFLVSFYNNEISEKSEIFDDQFSVERPDGSNFTLKIRSTKLEDSAMYFCASINNPGGLAGRTSYNEQFFGPGTRLTVL.

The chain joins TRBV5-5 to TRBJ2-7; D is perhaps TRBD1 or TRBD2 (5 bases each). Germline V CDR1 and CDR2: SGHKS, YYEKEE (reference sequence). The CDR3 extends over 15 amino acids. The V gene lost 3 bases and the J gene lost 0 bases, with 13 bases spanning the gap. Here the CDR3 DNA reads TGTGCCAGCAGCTGGGGGATCGGGGACTCCTACGAGCAGTACTTC. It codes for CASSWGIGDSYEQYF.

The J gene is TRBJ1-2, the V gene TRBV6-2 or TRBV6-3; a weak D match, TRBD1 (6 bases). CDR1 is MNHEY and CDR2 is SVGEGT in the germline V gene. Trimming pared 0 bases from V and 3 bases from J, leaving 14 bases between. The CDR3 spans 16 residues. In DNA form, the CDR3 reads TGTGCCAGCAGTTACTCGACAGGAGGAGGTGACTATGGCTACACCTTC. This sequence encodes CASSYSTGGGDYGYTF.

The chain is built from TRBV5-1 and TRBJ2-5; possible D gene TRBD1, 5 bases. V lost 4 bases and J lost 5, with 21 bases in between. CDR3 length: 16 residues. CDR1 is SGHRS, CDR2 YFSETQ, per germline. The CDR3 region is CASSDLDSDLMETQYF. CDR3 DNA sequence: TGCGCCAGCAGCGACTTAGACAGTGATTTAATGGAGACCCAGTACTTC.

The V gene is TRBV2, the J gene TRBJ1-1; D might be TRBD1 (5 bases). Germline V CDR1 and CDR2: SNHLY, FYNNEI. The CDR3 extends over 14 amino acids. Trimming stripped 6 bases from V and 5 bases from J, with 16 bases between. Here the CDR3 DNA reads TGTGCCAGCAGAGCGGACACCGTGTATACTGAAGCTTTCTTT. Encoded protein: CASRADTVYTEAFF.

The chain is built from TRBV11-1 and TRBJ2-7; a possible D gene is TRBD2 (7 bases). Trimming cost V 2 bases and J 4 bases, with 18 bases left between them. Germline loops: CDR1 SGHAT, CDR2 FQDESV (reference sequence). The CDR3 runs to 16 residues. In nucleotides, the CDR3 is TGTGCCAGCAGCTTACGGCGGGGGACAAACATATACGAGCAGTACTTC. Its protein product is CASSLRRGTNIYEQYF. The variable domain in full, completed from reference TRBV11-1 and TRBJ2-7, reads EAEVAQSPRYKITEKSQAVAFWCDPISGHATLYWYRQILGQGPELLVQFQDESVVDDSQLPKDRFSAERLKGVDSTLKIQPAELGDSAMYLCASSLRRGTNIYEQYFGPGTRLTVT.

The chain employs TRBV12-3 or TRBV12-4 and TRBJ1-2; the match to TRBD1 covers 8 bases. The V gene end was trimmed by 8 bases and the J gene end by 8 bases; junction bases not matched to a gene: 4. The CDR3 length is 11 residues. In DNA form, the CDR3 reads TGTGCCAGCGGACAGGGATTAGGCTACACCTTC. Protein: CASGQGLGYTF.

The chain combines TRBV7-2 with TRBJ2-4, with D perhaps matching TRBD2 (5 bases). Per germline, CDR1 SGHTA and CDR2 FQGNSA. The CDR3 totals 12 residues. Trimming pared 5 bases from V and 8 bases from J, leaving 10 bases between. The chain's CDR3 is CASSGLGDIQYF. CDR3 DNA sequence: TGTGCCAGCAGCGGACTTGGGGACATTCAGTACTTC.